This is a list of T cell receptor beta chains from one sample in a study of blood T cell repertoires in COVID-19. Profiled with immunoSEQ multiplex PCR; TCRdb holds only in-frame clones, not every one. The table lists 140,000 to 150,000 clones, 85% of them singletons. Sequenced input: peripheral blood. Receptors were obtained from a woman between 35 and 50 years old with active or convalescent COVID-19. The CDR3 runs from the conserved cysteine through the conserved F or W. The D gene is left open where the match is weak. A row's size may be missing; if present it is once, few, many or a size class.

J gene,clone size,CDR3 length,D gene,V gene,CDR3 DNA,CDR3 protein
TRBJ1-5,.,12,.,TRBV28,TGTGCCAGCAGTTTTCGTCTTACTCACCAGCATTTT,CASSFRLTHQHF
TRBJ2-1,few,17,TRBD2,TRBV7-7,TGTGCCAGCAGCCCCCTCCCGACTAGCGGGAGTAGGAATGAGCAGTTCTTC,CASSPLPTSGSRNEQFF
TRBJ2-1,many,14,TRBD1,TRBV10-1,TGCGCCAGCAGCAGACAGGGTTCCTACAATGAGCAGTTCTTC,CASSRQGSYNEQFF
TRBJ2-2,once,17,TRBD1,TRBV11-2,TGTGCCAGCAGCTTAAACTTAGACAGGGTGAACACCGGGGAGCTGTTTTTT,CASSLNLDRVNTGELFF
TRBJ1-3,.,15,TRBD1,TRBV5-1,TGCGCCAGCAGCTTGGTGGGACAGGGGAGGAACACCATATATTTT,CASSLVGQGRNTIYF
TRBJ2-1,.,16,.,TRBV24-1,TGTGCCACCAGTGAACACAGGGGCGGGGTTCGGAATGAGCAGTTCTTC,CATSEHRGGVRNEQFF
TRBJ2-3,.,15,.,TRBV5-1,TGCGCCAGCAGCTTGGCGGGCGCGGGCCCAGATACGCAGTATTTT,CASSLAGAGPDTQYF
TRBJ2-7,.,13,.,TRBV27,TGTGCCAGCAGTCCCGGGACTCCAGGCGAGCAGTACTTC,CASSPGTPGEQYF
TRBJ1-3,.,14,.,TRBV28,TGTGCGATCAAGAGGGCGGGATCAGGAAACACCATATATTTT,CAIKRAGSGNTIYF
TRBJ1-1,once,14,.,TRBV7-2,TGTGCCAGCAGCCGCGGAGGGAGGAACACTGAAGCTTTCTTT,CASSRGGRNTEAFF
TRBJ2-1,.,15,.,TRBV3-1/TRBV3-2,TGTGCCAGCAGCCCAGAATCAGGTTGGAACCCGGAGCAGTTCTTC,CASSPESGWNPEQFF
TRBJ1-1,.,13,.,TRBV21-1,TGTGCCAGCTCGAGCTTTATGGACACTGAAGCTTTCTTT,CASSSFMDTEAFF
TRBJ2-2,.,15,TRBD1,TRBV5-4,TGTGCCAGCAGAAAGGGGACAGGGGACACCGGGGAGCTGTTTTTT,CASRKGTGDTGELFF
TRBJ2-5,once,15,.,TRBV19,TGTGCCAGTAGTATGGGCGGGGCGTACCAAGAGACCCAGTACTTC,CASSMGGAYQETQYF
TRBJ1-2,.,15,TRBD1,TRBV16,TGTGCCAGCAGTCGATCGGGACAGGGAGATGGAGGCTACACCTTC,CASSRSGQGDGGYTF
TRBJ1-6,.,15,TRBD1,TRBV11-2,TGTGCCAGCAGCTTAGGGGGACAGGGTAATTCACCCCTCCACTTT,CASSLGGQGNSPLHF
TRBJ1-3,.,17,.,TRBV28,TGTGCCAGCAGTCTGGGGGGGGGATTCCGCCCCGGAAACACCATATATTTT,CASSLGGGFRPGNTIYF
TRBJ1-2,.,16,.,TRBV5-1,TGCGCCAGCAGCCCTAAAACAGGGACACCCAACTATGGCTACACCTTC,CASSPKTGTPNYGYTF
TRBJ1-1,.,16,.,TRBV28,TGTGCCAGCAGTCCCATAAGGGCGGGGGCGGACACTGAAGCTTTCTTT,CASSPIRAGADTEAFF
TRBJ1-2,.,11,.,TRBV29-1,TGCAGCGTTGAAAGAGGCTATGGCTACACCTTC,CSVERGYGYTF
TRBJ1-2,.,12,TRBD1,TRBV5-1,TGCGCCAGTGCCGGACAGGGGGTAGGCTACACCTTC,CASAGQGVGYTF
TRBJ1-4,.,15,.,TRBV6-5,TGTGCCAGCAATGGGGGGGGGACTGGTAATGAAAAACTGTTTTTT,CASNGGGTGNEKLFF
TRBJ2-6,.,15,.,TRBV27,TGTGCCAGCACCCTTGGCCGCTCTGGGGCCAACGTCCTGACTTTC,CASTLGRSGANVLTF
TRBJ1-3,.,14,.,TRBV5-4,TGTGCCAGCAGCTTGGGGGGAGAAAGAAACACCATATATTTT,CASSLGGERNTIYF
TRBJ1-2,many,14,TRBD1,TRBV10-3,TGTGCCATCAGTCAAGGACAGGAGGTCTATGGCTACACCTTC,CAISQGQEVYGYTF
TRBJ1-3,.,18,.,TRBV7-9,TGTGCCAGCAGCCCACCCGGGCAACCAGGGTTATCTGGAAACACCATATATTTT,CASSPPGQPGLSGNTIYF
TRBJ1-2,.,14,.,TRBV30,TGTGCCTGGAGTGGAGGTGGGGGCTTCTATGGCTACACCTTC,CAWSGGGGFYGYTF
TRBJ1-2,.,16,.,TRBV19,TGTGCCAGTACCCTCAATCAGGGGTCCCCAGTCTATGGCTACACCTTC,CASTLNQGSPVYGYTF
TRBJ1-4,few,15,.,TRBV27,TGTGCCAGCACCGCGGAGCGGGGAGGTGTTGAAAAACTGTTTTTT,CASTAERGGVEKLFF
TRBJ1-5,.,20,TRBD1,TRBV7-7,TGTGCTAGCAGCTTCGACCCCCTTTCCGGGACAGGGAAGAGCAATCAGCCCCAGCATTTT,CASSFDPLSGTGKSNQPQHF
TRBJ1-1,.,16,.,TRBV6-2/TRBV6-3,TGTGCCAGCAGTTACTCGATAGGGGTGTTTAACACTGAAGCTTTCTTT,CASSYSIGVFNTEAFF
TRBJ1-6,once,15,.,TRBV19,TGTGCCAGCACGTCTGGGAGCTCCTATAATTCACCCCTCCACTTT,CASTSGSSYNSPLHF
TRBJ2-7,.,14,.,TRBV6-5,TGTGCCAGCAGGGATTACCAGGGTCGGTACGAGCAGTACTTC,CASRDYQGRYEQYF
TRBJ1-4,.,12,.,TRBV30,TGTGCCGGCCGGGGACTAGATGAAAAACTGTTTTTT,CAGRGLDEKLFF
TRBJ2-7,.,16,.,TRBV4-2,TGTGCCAGCAGCCAAGATCTGGGTGGAGGGGATCGCGAGCAGTACTTC,CASSQDLGGGDREQYF
TRBJ1-1,.,12,.,TRBV12-3/TRBV12-4,TGTGCCAGCAGTTCCCAGGGCCCTGAAGCTTTCTTT,CASSSQGPEAFF
TRBJ2-1,once,13,TRBD2,TRBV4-3,TGCGCCAGCAGCCCGGGACTATCCCAAGGGCAGTTCTTC,CASSPGLSQGQFF
TRBJ1-4,.,9,TRBD1,TRBV11-3,TGTGCCAGCAGTCGGGACAGAATTTTT,CASSRDRIF
TRBJ1-2,.,12,.,TRBV28,TGTGCCAGCAGTTTCATCCAGTATGGCTACACCTTC,CASSFIQYGYTF
TRBJ1-1,.,14,.,TRBV12-5,TGTGCTAGTGGTTTGGCCGGAGGTGGCGCTGAAGCTTTCTTT,CASGLAGGGAEAFF
TRBJ1-3,.,14,.,TRBV18,TGTGCCAGCTCACCAGTTATCTCTGGAAACACCATATATTTT,CASSPVISGNTIYF
TRBJ2-2,.,16,.,TRBV6-5,TGTGCCAGCAGTTACTCGACGGGTGGGAACACCGGGGAGCTGTTTTTT,CASSYSTGGNTGELFF
TRBJ1-1,.,14,.,TRBV7-6,TGTGCCAGCAGCCAACGTCAGGGGAACACTGAAGCTTTCTTT,CASSQRQGNTEAFF
TRBJ2-7,.,16,.,TRBV28,TGTGCCAGCAGGGGATCAACCCCGGCGGGGTCCTACGAGCAGTACTTC,CASRGSTPAGSYEQYF
TRBJ1-2,.,13,.,TRBV18,TGTGCCAGCTCACCCGACAAGAACTATGGCTACACCTTC,CASSPDKNYGYTF
TRBJ1-5,.,15,.,TRBV6-6,TGTGCCAGCATACCCGCGACAGGTTTGAGTCAGCCCCAGCATTTT,CASIPATGLSQPQHF
TRBJ2-3,.,15,.,TRBV5-1,TGCGCCAGCAGCTTGGGAGGGAGAAGCACAGATACGCAGTATTTT,CASSLGGRSTDTQYF
TRBJ2-7,.,17,TRBD1,TRBV10-3,TGTGCCATCAGTGGCGGCGTGGGACAGGGGAACTCCTACGAGCAGTACTTC,CAISGGVGQGNSYEQYF
TRBJ2-1,.,10,TRBD2,TRBV29-1,TGCAGCCATACTAGCGGGAAGCAGTTCTTC,CSHTSGKQFF
TRBJ1-1,.,14,.,TRBV7-9,TGTGCCAGCAGCTCGGGATGGAGAGGGACTGAAGCTTTCTTT,CASSSGWRGTEAFF
TRBJ2-2,.,14,TRBD2,TRBV9,TGCGCCCGCCGGGGGGGGATGGACACCGGGGAGCTGTTTTTT,CARRGGMDTGELFF
TRBJ2-1,.,17,.,TRBV7-2,TGTGCCAGCAGCTTACCTTTGAACAGGGATACCTACAATGAGCAGTTCTTC,CASSLPLNRDTYNEQFF
TRBJ2-2,.,17,TRBD1,TRBV7-2,TGTGCCAGCAGCTTAGGGGCAGGGGGCCTGTACACCGGGGAGCTGTTTTTT,CASSLGAGGLYTGELFF
TRBJ1-5,.,15,TRBD1,TRBV19,TGTGCCTCCGGGACAGGGGAGGGTGGCAATCAGCCCCAGCATTTT,CASGTGEGGNQPQHF
TRBJ2-3,.,18,TRBD2,TRBV7-2,TGTGCCAGCAGTTTTGCTCCGGGACTAGCTTTTGGGGACCATACGCAGTATTTT,CASSFAPGLAFGDHTQYF
TRBJ1-1,.,14,.,TRBV19,TGTGCCACCGCAAGGGGCAGGGTGAACACTGAAGCTTTCTTT,CATARGRVNTEAFF
TRBJ1-5,.,16,.,TRBV27,TGTGCCAGCAGTTTACTTGGAGGGGGGGGGAATCAGCCCCAGCATTTT,CASSLLGGGGNQPQHF
TRBJ1-4,.,15,.,TRBV28,TGTGCCAGCAGCTTAACAGGGAGTGGTAATGAAAAACTGTTTTTT,CASSLTGSGNEKLFF
TRBJ2-3,.,17,.,TRBV7-9,TGTGCCAGCAGCTTGGCCATAGCGGTTCTCCGGCCAGATACGCAGTATTTT,CASSLAIAVLRPDTQYF
TRBJ1-2,.,14,TRBD1,TRBV27,TGTGCCAGCAGACCAACAGGGGATCCGGGAGGCTACACCTTC,CASRPTGDPGGYTF